One TCR beta chain is described in this entry. Clones were read by immunoSEQ multiplex PCR, and TCRdb kept only the in-frame ones, dropping some. This table has about 72,000 clones, over 85% appearing once. This sample is part of a study of technical replicates of blood from a few donors. The trim removed 8 bases at V and 6 bases at J, leaving 9 bases unmatched. CDR3 length equals 13 residues. From germline, CDR1 is GTSNPN and CDR2 SVGIG (reference sequence). The genes are TRBV30 and TRBJ1-1; 10 bases align to TRBD1. This clonotype was sampled from a human donor in good health. The sequenced sample was T cells isolated from PBMCs. The CDR3 nucleotides read TGTGCCGGAGCCGGGACAGGGGCTTCTGAAGCTTTCTTT. This gives the protein CAGAGTGASEAFF.